This TCR beta chain originates from a study of read filtering for tumor transcriptome and immune sequencing. Study-wide background: About 8 patients were R-ISS I, some 15 were R-ISS II, over 5 were R-ISS III. Whole-transcriptome libraries were prepared after DNase treatment. TCR-mapped reads were about 3.5 to 10.27 million with IR-seq versus about 85 to 1,300 with RNA-seq.

In its sample, this clonotype was seen many times. Molecular barcoded adaptors covering alpha/delta and beta/gamma chains were used on roughly 400 ng RNA. TCRdb independently ran MiXCR on the reads; one entry per CDR3 protein. Of over 50,000 distinct CDR3 sequences detected, more than 11% appear once; the ten largest clones hold approximately 50%. The CDR3 runs 14 residues. Germline V CDR1 and CDR2: DFQATT, SNEGSKA (reference sequence). Trimming left V 1 base short and J 4 bases short, with 12 bases between. The receptor was derived from a donor at least 40 years old with multiple myeloma. The J gene is TRBJ2-3, the V gene TRBV20-1; weak D call: TRBD1 (6 bases). Input material: a population of CD138-negative cells sorted from bone marrow. CDR3 coding DNA: TGCAGTGCTAGAGGGCAGGGGTTTCCAGATACGCAGTATTTT. Its translation: CSARGQGFPDTQYF.